This passage covers 27 T cell receptor beta chains from one sample sequenced in a study of CD8 T cells in ankylosing spondylitis. TCRdb analysed the 5' RACE reads with MiXCR anew, one entry per CDR3 protein. Here the sample spans roughly 170,000 distinct CDR3 sequences, 9.8% being singletons. The sequenced sample was blood, either unsorted or a sorted T cell fraction (not recorded which). The receptors shown here come from a female donor with ankylosing spondylitis or in good health (not recorded which).

This clonotype was counted between two and nine times. V and J are TRBV2 and TRBJ1-5; a weak D match, TRBD1 (6 bases). Between the trimmed V and J ends, which lost 4 bases and 1 base, there was a span of 11 bases. Germline lookup yields CDR1 SNHLY and CDR2 FYNNEI. The CDR3 length is 15 residues. The DNA of the CDR3 is TGTGCCAGCAGTGTGGGCAGGGGAAGCAATCAGCCCCAGCATTTT. Protein product: CASSVGRGSNQPQHF.

The V and J genes are TRBV7-9 and TRBJ1-1; D call uncertain. CDR1 is SEHNR, CDR2 FQNEAQ, per germline (reference sequence). Trimming removed 6 bases at V and 1 base at J, with 15 bases between. The CDR3 covers 15 residues. Here the CDR3 reads CASSWSGAGNTEAFF. The CDR3, as DNA: TGTGCCAGCAGTTGGTCGGGTGCAGGGAACACTGAAGCTTTCTTT.

This clonotype was detected only a few times. This sequence joins TRBV14 and TRBJ2-2; D is uncertain. The CDR3 runs to 13 residues. CDR1 and CDR2 from the germline V gene are SGHDN and FVKESK. Trimming took off 2 bases at V and 5 bases at J, with 6 bases between the two ends. This chain's CDR3 is CASSQRPTGELFF. The CDR3 DNA reads TGTGCCAGCAGCCAACGGCCAACCGGGGAGCTGTTTTTT.

There are a few counts of this clonotype. The rearrangement joins TRBV5-1 to TRBJ1-4, with 7 bases lining up with TRBD1. The CDR3 spans 15 residues. J was trimmed by 3 bases and V by 0 bases; bases with no gene match: 2. CDR1 is SGHRS and CDR2 is YFSETQ in the germline V gene. The CDR3 DNA reads as TGCGCCAGCAGCTTGGGGGACAGCTCTAATGAAAAACTGTTTTTT. Its translation: CASSLGDSSNEKLFF.

This clonotype has more than one count but fewer than ten. V is TRBV6-5 and J is TRBJ2-5, with D possibly being TRBD2 (5 bases). V was trimmed by 0 bases and J by 5 bases, leaving 19 bases between them. CDR1 is MNHEY, CDR2 SVGAGI, per germline. The CDR3 is 17 amino acids. The CDR3 here is CASSYSIPGTWRETQYF. In nucleotides, the CDR3 is TGTGCCAGCAGTTACTCGATTCCGGGAACTTGGCGGGAGACCCAGTACTTC.

This sequence joins TRBV6-1 and TRBJ1-2; 7 nucleotides line up with TRBD1. J lost 7 bases, V lost 6 bases, and 8 bases had no gene match. The length of the CDR3 is 13 residues. Per germline, CDR1 MNHNS and CDR2 SASEGT. This chain's CDR3 is CASSPDRASGYTF. The CDR3 nucleotides are TGTGCCAGCAGCCCTGACAGGGCCTCTGGCTACACCTTC.

This clonotype has a count of ten or more. The CDR3 region is CASGGTGPQHF. The CDR3 DNA follows: TGTGCCAGCGGGGGGACTGGGCCCCAGCATTTT. The chain employs TRBV6-5 and TRBJ1-5, with D perhaps matching TRBD1 (5 bases). Trimming pared 8 bases from V and 9 bases from J, leaving 11 bases between. In germline, CDR1 is MNHEY, CDR2 SVGAGI. This CDR3 has 11 residues.

This clonotype appeared a few times. The chain has TRBV12-3 or TRBV12-4 and TRBJ2-3, with 9 nucleotides matching TRBD1. The CDR3 is 16 residues long. V lost 6 bases to trimming and J lost 5 bases; unmatched junction nucleotides: 12. CDR3 loop: CASSLSRTGAGDTQYF. The CDR3 DNA reads as TGTGCCAGCAGCCTAAGCAGGACAGGGGCGGGAGATACGCAGTATTTT.

This clonotype was seen more than once but under ten times. The rearrangement joins TRBV12-3 or TRBV12-4 to TRBJ1-2; D is unresolved. This CDR3 is built from 13 residues. V lost 3 bases and J 0 bases, leaving 5 bases between the germline ends. The CDR3 region is CASSFQANYGYTF. Written as DNA, the CDR3 is TGTGCCAGCAGTTTTCAGGCTAACTATGGCTACACCTTC.

In this sample, this clonotype turned up a few times. This rearrangement joins TRBV24-1 to TRBJ2-1, with 8 bases aligning to TRBD1. The V segment lost 5 bases and the J segment 15 bases; nucleotides outside the gene matches: 11. CDR3 length: 13 amino acids. Germline CDR1 and CDR2: KGHDR and SFDVKD. The CDR3 spells CATSGAQGARLFF. The CDR3, as DNA: TGTGCCACCAGTGGCGCCCAGGGGGCGAGGCTGTTCTTC.

This clonotype was seen ten or more times. This CDR3 is CASSLVHVERSYNEQFF. The CDR3 region has the DNA TGTGCCAGCAGTTTAGTCCACGTAGAAAGGTCCTACAATGAGCAGTTCTTC. The gene calls are TRBV12-3 or TRBV12-4 and TRBJ2-1; D is ambiguous. V was cut by 1 base and J by 1 base, with 14 bases left in between. The CDR3 has 17 residues.

A remark on this clonotype: One junction end does not reproduce the germline sequence, and a read error may be involved. V usage is TRBV9 and J usage is TRBJ2-1; perhaps TRBD2 as D (5 bases). The germline V gene has CDR1 SGDLS and CDR2 YYNGEE. This CDR3 is built from 15 residues. For the CDR3, the DNA is TGTACCAGCAGCCTAGAGGGTAGCTCCTACAATGAGCAGTTCTTC. It yields the protein CTSSLEGSSYNEQFF. The variable domain in full, completed from reference TRBV9 and TRBJ2-1, reads DSGVTQTPKHLITATGQRVTLRCSPRSGDLSVYWYQQSLDQGLQFLIQYYNGEERAKGNILERFSAQQFPDLHSELNLSSLELGDSALYFCTSSLEGSSYNEQFFGPGTRLTVL.

This clonotype appeared many times. The genes are TRBV2 and TRBJ2-3, with D perhaps assigned TRBD1 or TRBD2 (5 bases each). The V gene's germline CDR1 is SNHLY and CDR2 FYNNEI. CDR3 length: 15 residues. Trimming left V 6 bases short and J 4 bases short, with 17 bases between. This CDR3 reads CASRAGTSLADTQYF. The CDR3 DNA reads TGTGCCAGCAGGGCCGGGACCTCCTTGGCAGATACGCAGTATTTT.

This chain connects TRBV25-1 to TRBJ2-1, with D perhaps assigned TRBD1 or TRBD2 (5 bases each). The CDR3 has 15 residues. V was clipped by 2 bases and J by 2 bases, with 10 bases between them. The V gene's germline CDR1 is MGHDK and CDR2 SYGVNS. CDR3 bases: TGTGCCAGCAGTGAAAGAGGGGCCACCTACAATGAGCAGTTCTTC. This sequence encodes CASSERGATYNEQFF. Full variable domain (outside the CDR3, taken from reference TRBV25-1 and TRBJ2-1): EADIYQTPRYLVIGTGKKITLECSQTMGHDKMYWYQQDPGMELHLIHYSYGVNSTEKGDLSSESTVSRIRTEHFPLTLESARPSHTSQYLCASSERGATYNEQFFGPGTRLTVL.

This chain uses TRBV24-1 with TRBJ1-5, with a weak D call TRBD1 (6 bases). This CDR3 comprises 13 residues. CDR1 is KGHDR, CDR2 SFDVKD, per germline. Trimming pared 5 bases from V and 5 bases from J, leaving 9 bases between. CDR3 region: CATSVGADQPQHF. CDR3 nucleotide sequence: TGTGCCACCAGTGTGGGGGCGGATCAGCCCCAGCATTTT.

This rearrangement joins TRBV7-2 to TRBJ2-1; 7 nucleotides match TRBD2. V shed 5 bases, J shed 7 bases, and the junction held 11 bases outside the gene matches. Germline V lookup: CDR1 SGHTA, CDR2 FQGNSA. The CDR3 length is 15 residues. CDR3 nucleotide sequence: TGTGCCAGCAGCCTCCTCGGCGGGGGAGGGAATGAGCAGTTCTTC. The encoded protein is CASSLLGGGGNEQFF. The full variable domain, rest sourced from reference TRBV7-2 and TRBJ2-1, is GAGVSQSPSNKVTEKGKDVELRCDPISGHTALYWYRQSLGQGLEFLIYFQGNSAPDKSGLPSDRFSAERTGGSVSTLTIQRTQQEDSAVYLCASSLLGGGGNEQFFGPGTRLTVL.

V usage is TRBV6-1 and J usage is TRBJ1-2; D gene uncertain. Germline V gene sequence: CDR1 MNHNS, CDR2 SASEGT. The CDR3 runs to 14 residues. V was cut by 6 bases and J by 4 bases, with 15 bases left in between. As DNA, the CDR3 is TGTGCCAGCAGCATCCGGACCCTACTCTATGGCTACACCTTC. Translated: CASSIRTLLYGYTF.

This clonotype was detected a few times. The chain couples TRBV11-2 to TRBJ2-3; 11 nucleotides match TRBD2. The CDR3 has 18 amino acids. CDR1 and CDR2 from the germline V gene are SGHAT and FQNNGV. The V gene end was trimmed by 5 bases and the J gene end by 2 bases; junction bases not matched to a gene: 12. The CDR3 is CASSPGTSGQGPTDTQYF. In DNA, the CDR3 is TGTGCCAGCAGCCCCGGGACTAGCGGCCAGGGACCCACAGATACGCAGTATTTT.

This CDR3 reads CASTNAGTGRDGYTF. CDR3 in DNA: TGTGCCAGCACCAACGCGGGTACGGGTCGAGATGGCTACACCTTC. This chain connects TRBV6-1 to TRBJ1-2; D gene uncertain. Germline values: CDR1 MNHNS, CDR2 SASEGT. The CDR3 is 15 residues long. V dropped 7 bases and J dropped 6 bases, with 21 bases sitting between them.

This clonotype was recorded a few times. The chain combines TRBV6-2 or TRBV6-3 with TRBJ2-5; D remains unclear. Trimming cost V 5 bases and J 9 bases, with 16 bases left between them. CDR1 and CDR2 from the germline V gene are MNHEY and SVGEGT. This CDR3 contains 13 residues. The CDR3 region has the DNA TGTGCCAGCAGTACTTCCTCGACTCTTGCCCAGTACTTC. Translated, it gives CASSTSSTLAQYF.

The V call is TRBV6-1, the J call TRBJ2-1; TRBD2 matches at 13 bases. The CDR3 covers 13 residues. After removal of 11 bases from V and 6 bases from J, the junction contained 4 bases not matched to a gene. Looked up from germline, CDR1 is MNHNS and CDR2 is SASEGT. The CDR3 DNA follows: TGTGCCTGCGGACTAGCGGGAGTCAATGAGCAGTTCTTC. Translated, it gives CACGLAGVNEQFF.

This clonotype was detected only a few times. V and J are TRBV5-4 and TRBJ2-1; D unclear. V shed 4 bases and J shed 8 bases, with 10 bases lying between them. The germline V gene has CDR1 SGHNT and CDR2 YYREEE (reference sequence). The CDR3 sequence is 12 residues long. The CDR3 DNA reads as TGTGCCAGCAGCCTCGTGTGGGATGAGCAGTTCTTC. Translation: CASSLVWDEQFF.

This clonotype was detected a few times. The rearrangement uses TRBV2 and TRBJ1-2; 7 bases are shared with TRBD1. CDR1 is SNHLY and CDR2 is FYNNEI in the germline V gene. This CDR3 spans 13 amino acids. V shed 1 base and J 8 bases; nucleotides not matched to a gene: 4. This CDR3 reads CASSEDRGQGYTF. The CDR3, as DNA: TGTGCCAGCAGTGAAGACAGGGGACAAGGCTACACCTTC.

A word on this clonotype: A single base separates this from a much larger clone, so it may be a read error. This CDR3 is CATSDFNNKQFF. The DNA of the CDR3 is TGTGCCACCAGTGATTTCAACAATAAGCAGTTCTTC. This sequence joins TRBV24-1 and TRBJ2-1; D is unresolved. The germline V gene encodes CDR1 KGHDR and CDR2 SFDVKD. The CDR3 length is 12 residues.

This clonotype was observed at least ten times. The germline gene is not matched at one end of the junction; a read error may be the cause. The chain employs TRBV7-9 and TRBJ2-2; tentative D call: TRBD1 (6 bases). In germline, CDR1 is SEHNR, CDR2 FQNEAQ (reference sequence). This CDR3 comprises 13 residues. The CDR3 DNA follows: TGCGGCCGACAGGCGCCGAACACCGGGGAGCTGTTTTTT. Its protein is CGRQAPNTGELFF.

The chain combines TRBV7-9 with TRBJ2-7; TRBD2 might be the D (5 bases). The germline CDR1 and CDR2 sequences are SEHNR and FQNEAQ (reference sequence). The ends were cut back, 6 bases at V and 3 bases at J, with 12 bases in the middle. The length of the CDR3 is 13 residues. Here the CDR3 DNA reads TGTGCCAGCAGTGTGGCTGAGGGCTACGAGCAGTACTTC. Its protein is CASSVAEGYEQYF. Variable domain in full (rest from reference TRBV7-9 and TRBJ2-7): DTGVSQNPRHKITKRGQNVTFRCDPISEHNRLYWYRQTLGQGPEFLTYFQNEAQLEKSRLLSDRFSAERPKGSFSTLEIQRTEQGDSAMYLCASSVAEGYEQYFGPGTRLTVT.

J is TRBJ2-7 and V is TRBV20-1; either TRBD1 or TRBD2 may supply D (5 bases each). Germline CDR1 DFQATT, CDR2 SNEGSKA (reference sequence). The CDR3 totals 10 residues. Trimming stripped 6 bases from V and 7 bases from J, with 10 bases between. The CDR3: CSAREGEQYF. The CDR3 nucleotides are TGCAGTGCCCGAGAGGGGGAGCAGTACTTC.